The 28 T cell receptor beta chains reported below all come from one sample, sequenced in a study of blood T cell repertoires in COVID-19. The protocol was immunoSEQ multiplex PCR, while the TCRdb copy is restricted to in-frame clones and leaves out a portion. Among 250,000 to 300,000 clones listed, just over 90% were seen once. Sequenced input: PBMCs or T cells enriched from blood (not recorded which). The receptors were gathered from a woman aged 40 to 50 with acute COVID-19.

The V call is TRBV7-2, the J call TRBJ1-1; D perhaps matches TRBD1 (5 bases). Germline loops: CDR1 SGHTA, CDR2 FQGNSA. CDR3 length: 18 residues. The V end was cut by 0 bases, the J end by 0 bases, with 17 bases between. The CDR3 reads CASSLAGAMTPMNTEAFF. The CDR3 DNA reads as TGTGCCAGCAGCTTAGCAGGGGCCATGACTCCGATGAACACTGAAGCTTTCTTT.

This rearrangement joins TRBV3-1 (or the pseudogene TRBV3-2) to TRBJ2-3; TRBD1 agrees at 7 bases. J was trimmed by 0 bases and V by 0 bases; bases with no gene match: 12. This CDR3 contains 19 residues. Germline V gives CDR1 LGHDT, CDR2 YNNKEL (reference sequence). The CDR3 sequence: CASSQEWTGKESSTDTQYF. The CDR3 bases are TGTGCCAGCAGCCAAGAATGGACAGGAAAAGAATCCAGCACAGATACGCAGTATTTT.

J is TRBJ1-2 and V is TRBV19, with a tentative D call TRBD1 (5 bases). V was cut by 2 bases and J by 6 bases, with 16 bases left in between. The CDR3 spans 15 residues. CDR1 is LNHDA and CDR2 is SQIVND in the germline V gene (reference sequence). DNA for the CDR3: TGTGCCAGTAGTATAATGGGCAGGGAAGGGGATGGCTACACCTTC. It codes for CASSIMGREGDGYTF. Filled out from reference TRBV19 and TRBJ1-2, the complete variable domain reads DGGITQSPKYLFRKEGQNVTLSCEQNLNHDAMYWYRQDPGQGLRLIYYSQIVNDFQKGDIAEGYSVSREKKESFPLTVTSAQKNPTAFYLCASSIMGREGDGYTFGSGTRLTVV.

This clone appeared a single time. The chain employs TRBV5-5 and TRBJ2-1; 9 bases are a match to TRBD1. CDR3 length equals 14 residues. CDR1 is SGHKS and CDR2 is YYEKEE in the germline V gene (reference sequence). V trimming: 3 bases; J trimming: 6 bases; junction bases outside the gene matches: 4. The CDR3 sequence is CASSYGQGSNEQFF. CDR3 nucleotide sequence: TGTGCCAGCAGCTACGGACAGGGGAGCAATGAGCAGTTCTTC.

The chain is built from TRBV27 and TRBJ2-1; 9 bases match TRBD1. Germline V gene lookup returns CDR1 MNHEY and CDR2 SMNVEV (reference sequence). With 3 bases clipped from V and 7 bases from J, the junction kept 1 base outside the gene matches. This CDR3 is 13 amino acids long. This CDR3 is CASSLGTGNEQFF. CDR3 nucleotides: TGTGCCAGCAGTTTGGGGACAGGGAATGAGCAGTTCTTC.

This chain joins TRBV5-1 and TRBJ1-2; D may be TRBD1 (5 bases). The CDR3 is 13 amino acids. Germline lookup yields CDR1 SGHRS and CDR2 YFSETQ. Trimming removed 0 bases from V and 4 bases from J, with 7 bases in between. The CDR3 loop is CASSLDQGYGYTF. CDR3 DNA: TGCGCCAGCAGCTTGGATCAGGGCTATGGCTACACCTTC.

This clone was counted between two and nine times. The chain recombines TRBV18 with TRBJ1-1; D remains unclear. V was cut by 6 bases and J by 4 bases, with 12 bases left in between. Germline values: CDR1 KGHSH, CDR2 LQKENI. This CDR3 contains 13 residues. CDR3 sequence (DNA): TGTGCCAGCTCGCGGGATCCTGGCACTGAAGCTTTCTTT. Amino acids: CASSRDPGTEAFF.

V gene TRBV15 combines with J gene TRBJ2-7, with 10 bases lining up with TRBD1. The CDR3 runs to 14 residues. The V gene end was trimmed by 3 bases and the J gene end by 6 bases; junction bases not matched to a gene: 5. CDR1 is LNHNV and CDR2 is YYDKDF in the germline V gene (reference sequence). In DNA form, the CDR3 reads TGTGCCACCAGCAGGGGACAGGGGATCGGCGAGCAGTACTTC. This gives the protein CATSRGQGIGEQYF.

The chain links TRBV3-1 (or the pseudogene TRBV3-2) to TRBJ2-5, with D perhaps TRBD1 (6 bases). This CDR3 has 17 amino acids. V lost 5 bases and J 5 bases, leaving 24 bases between the germline ends. Looked up from germline, CDR1 is LGHDT and CDR2 is YNNKEL (reference sequence). This CDR3 is CASSSSPGTKRGETQYF. CDR3 nucleotides: TGTGCCAGCAGCTCCTCGCCAGGGACAAAAAGGGGGGAGACCCAGTACTTC.

The chain couples TRBV3-1 (or the pseudogene TRBV3-2) to TRBJ1-2; tentative D call: TRBD1 (6 bases). Trimming pared 4 bases from V and 0 bases from J, leaving 12 bases between. This CDR3 is built from 15 residues. Germline V lookup: CDR1 LGHDT, CDR2 YNNKEL (reference sequence). CDR3 sequence reads: CASSRGQATNYGYTF. The DNA of the CDR3 is TGTGCCAGCAGCCGGGGACAAGCCACTAACTATGGCTACACCTTC.

This rearrangement joins TRBV14 to TRBJ1-2; D is unresolved. CDR1 and CDR2 (germline): SGHDN, FVKESK. This CDR3 region has 14 residues. V dropped 4 bases and J dropped 4 bases, with 13 bases sitting between them. CDR3 nucleotide sequence: TGTGCCAGCAGCCCCGAGCCCACCATCTATGGCTACACCTTC. It yields the protein CASSPEPTIYGYTF.

The rearrangement joins TRBV6-5 to TRBJ1-2; 7 bases agree with TRBD1. CDR3 length equals 14 residues. V gave up 8 bases and J gave up 2 bases; unmatched junction bases: 8. Germline assignment: CDR1 MNHEY and CDR2 SVGAGI. CDR3 coding DNA: TGTGCCAGCGAAGTCGGACAGGTCAACTATGGCTACACCTTC. It specifies CASEVGQVNYGYTF.

The rearrangement uses TRBV3-1 (or the pseudogene TRBV3-2) and TRBJ2-1, with TRBD2 identical over 12 bases. V dropped 0 bases and J dropped 11; count of bases not matched to a gene: 5. From germline, CDR1 is LGHDT and CDR2 YNNKEL (reference sequence). CDR3 length: 15 residues. CDR3 region: CASSQETSGGAKQFF. CDR3 DNA sequence: TGTGCCAGCAGCCAAGAGACTAGCGGGGGAGCCAAGCAGTTCTTC.

This chain joins TRBV29-1 and TRBJ2-1; 11 nucleotides align to TRBD2. The germline CDR1 and CDR2 sequences are SQVTM and ANQGSEA. The V segment lost 6 bases and the J segment 2 bases; nucleotides outside the gene matches: 3. The CDR3 contains 14 residues. CDR3 in DNA: TGCAGCGTGATGGGACTAGCGGCCTACAATGAGCAGTTCTTC. Its protein is CSVMGLAAYNEQFF.

The V and J genes are TRBV6-5 and TRBJ2-7, with D maybe TRBD1 (5 bases). CDR1 and CDR2 (germline): MNHEY, SVGAGI. This CDR3 spans 15 amino acids. V was pared by 6 bases and J by 0 bases, with 15 bases between. The CDR3 loop is CASSTGNPFSYEQYF. CDR3 DNA: TGTGCCAGCAGCACAGGAAACCCGTTCTCCTACGAGCAGTACTTC.

The gene calls are TRBV14 and TRBJ2-1, with TRBD2 matching 8 bases. Germline CDR1 reads SGHDN; CDR2 reads FVKESK. V shed 0 bases and J 6 bases; nucleotides not matched to a gene: 7. This CDR3 region has 16 residues. CDR3: CASSQDPGLVSNEQFF. In DNA form, the CDR3 reads TGTGCCAGCAGCCAAGATCCGGGACTAGTCAGCAATGAGCAGTTCTTC.

This sequence joins TRBV10-3 and TRBJ2-7, with 10 bases matching TRBD2. After removal of 4 bases from V and 3 bases from J, the junction contained 18 bases not matched to a gene. The germline V gene has CDR1 ENHRY and CDR2 SYGVKD. The CDR3 contains 19 residues. The CDR3 reads CAISGGAGYPGTSDYEQYF. The CDR3 region has the DNA TGTGCCATCAGTGGGGGGGCAGGGTACCCCGGGACTAGCGACTACGAGCAGTACTTC.

The V and J genes are TRBV11-1 and TRBJ1-1; 9 bases are shared with TRBD1. The germline gives CDR1 SGHAT, CDR2 FQDESV (reference sequence). The CDR3 has 15 amino acids. The V segment lost 4 bases and the J segment 2 bases; nucleotides outside the gene matches: 5. CDR3 DNA: TGTGCCAGCAGCTCACGACAGGGGGGTAACACTGAAGCTTTCTTT. It encodes CASSSRQGGNTEAFF. The variable domain in full, completed from reference TRBV11-1 and TRBJ1-1, reads EAEVAQSPRYKITEKSQAVAFWCDPISGHATLYWYRQILGQGPELLVQFQDESVVDDSQLPKDRFSAERLKGVDSTLKIQPAELGDSAMYLCASSSRQGGNTEAFFGQGTRLTVV.

The chain couples TRBV14 to TRBJ1-6, with D tentatively TRBD1 (5 bases). The CDR3 is 18 residues long. Germline V gives CDR1 SGHDN, CDR2 FVKESK. Trimming pared 1 base from V and 1 base from J, leaving 14 bases between. CDR3 DNA: TGTGCCAGCAGCCAAGCGACGATGGCAGGGTCCTATAATTCACCCCTCCACTTT. Translated: CASSQATMAGSYNSPLHF.

The V and J genes are TRBV7-9 and TRBJ2-3; the match to TRBD2 covers 9 bases. Germline assignment: CDR1 SEHNR and CDR2 FQNEAQ (reference sequence). There are 14 residues in the CDR3. V lost 5 bases to trimming and J lost 10 bases; unmatched junction nucleotides: 10. Here the CDR3 reads CASSVSGRGGAQYF. The DNA of the CDR3 is TGTGCCAGCAGCGTTAGCGGGAGAGGAGGGGCGCAGTATTTT.

The V and J genes are TRBV4-3 and TRBJ2-3; TRBD1 aligns across 8 bases. V shed 1 base and J 1 base; nucleotides not matched to a gene: 4. Germline V gene sequence: CDR1 LGHNA, CDR2 YSLEER. This CDR3 contains 16 residues. CDR3 sequence: CASSQVSGQGTDTQYF. In DNA, the CDR3 is TGCGCCAGCAGCCAAGTGTCGGGACAGGGCACAGATACGCAGTATTTT.

The chain combines TRBV7-9 with TRBJ2-3; 10 nucleotides line up with TRBD2. The CDR3 is 15 residues long. Germline-derived CDR1 and CDR2 are SEHNR and FQNEAQ (reference sequence). The J segment lost 6 bases and the V segment lost 3 bases, leaving 6 bases of the junction unmatched. The CDR3 sequence is CASSLSGREADTQYF. The CDR3 DNA follows: TGTGCCAGCAGCTTGAGCGGGAGGGAAGCTGATACGCAGTATTTT.

This clone came up once. This chain joins TRBV29-1 and TRBJ1-2; 7 bases agree with TRBD1. The CDR3 has 11 amino acids. J lost 7 bases, V lost 7 bases, and 6 bases had no gene match. CDR1 is SQVTM and CDR2 is ANQGSEA in the germline V gene. DNA for the CDR3: TGCAGCGGTGGGGGACAGACTGGCTACACCTTC. This encodes CSGGGQTGYTF. Drawing the rest from reference TRBV29-1 and TRBJ1-2, the complete variable domain is SAVISQKPSRDICQRGTSLTIQCQVDSQVTMMFWYRQQPGQSLTLIATANQGSEATYESGFVIDKFPISRPNLTFSTLTVSNMSPEDSSIYLCSGGGQTGYTFGSGTRLTVV.

The V call is TRBV19, the J call TRBJ1-1; D possibly corresponds to TRBD1 (5 bases). Germline V gene lookup returns CDR1 LNHDA and CDR2 SQIVND (reference sequence). This CDR3 has 16 amino acids. The ends were cut back, 3 bases at V and 3 bases at J, with 17 bases in the middle. The CDR3 reads CASSIRAAGKHTEAFF. As DNA, the CDR3 is TGTGCCAGTAGTATCCGGGCGGCAGGGAAGCACACTGAAGCTTTCTTT.

V gene TRBV29-1 combines with J gene TRBJ2-2; 8 nucleotides line up with TRBD1. Trimming cost V 7 bases and J 7 bases; bases outside gene matches: 11. The CDR3 is made up of 14 amino acids. Per the germline V gene, CDR1 is SQVTM and CDR2 is ANQGSEA. The CDR3 nucleotides are TGCAGCGCGAGGGGCAGGGGGCGCCTCGGGGAGCTGTTTTTT. Protein sequence: CSARGRGRLGELFF.

The chain is built from TRBV5-1 and TRBJ1-2; 8 nucleotides agree with TRBD1. The germline V gene encodes CDR1 SGHRS and CDR2 YFSETQ. V lost 4 bases, J lost 8 bases, and 13 bases stayed unmatched. CDR3 length: 15 residues. The CDR3: CASSISAGGPGGYTF. CDR3 DNA: TGCGCCAGCAGCATATCCGCAGGGGGCCCGGGCGGCTACACCTTC.

CDR3 in amino acids: CASSSQRGQETQYF. The CDR3, as DNA: TGTGCCAGCAGCTCCCAGCGGGGCCAAGAGACCCAGTACTTC. The chain joins TRBV11-3 to TRBJ2-5; 7 bases map to TRBD2. The CDR3 loop spans 14 amino acids. Losses at the gene ends were 4 bases for V and 1 base for J; bases not matched to a gene: 3. The germline V gene has CDR1 SGHNT and CDR2 YENEEA.

The chain couples TRBV7-6 to TRBJ2-3; 13 bases line up with TRBD2. With 3 bases clipped from V and 4 bases from J, the junction kept 4 bases outside the gene matches. The CDR3 has 16 amino acids. CDR1 and CDR2 (germline): SGHVS, FNYEAQ. CDR3 in amino acids: CASSFSTSGGPDTQYF. The CDR3 coding sequence is TGTGCCAGCAGCTTTTCGACTAGCGGGGGGCCAGATACGCAGTATTTT. Combining the CDR3 with reference TRBV7-6 and TRBJ2-3 gives the whole variable domain GAGVSQSPRYKVTKRGQDVALRCDPISGHVSLYWYRQALGQGPEFLTYFNYEAQQDKSGLPNDRFSAERPEGSISTLTIQRTEQRDSAMYRCASSFSTSGGPDTQYFGPGTRLTVL.